The 13 T cell receptor beta chains in this list originate from one sample, sequenced in a study of CD8+ T cells in alopecia areata. Extraction and reverse transcription of RNA yielded cDNA as the sequencing template. Produced via immunoSEQ multiplex PCR; TCRdb's table is partial and in-frame only. The table records 150,000 to 200,000 clones, about 54% of them present only once. Source material: CD4+ T cells sorted from blood. The receptors here all came from a human donor in good health.

This clone was observed at least ten times. This chain connects TRBV9 to TRBJ2-5; D possibly matches TRBD1 or TRBD2 (6 bases each). CDR3 length: 16 amino acids. Germline assignment: CDR1 SGDLS and CDR2 YYNGEE. V dropped 2 bases and J dropped 1 base, with 15 bases sitting between them. DNA for the CDR3: TGTGCCAGCAGCGTCCATCCTGGGGGGCTCCAAGAGACCCAGTACTTC. Amino acids: CASSVHPGGLQETQYF.

This clone has a single count. V and J are TRBV7-2 and TRBJ2-5; 7 nucleotides match TRBD1. CDR1 SGHTA and CDR2 FQGNSA come from the germline V gene. With V trimmed by 5 bases and J by 5 bases, 11 bases remained unmatched. The CDR3 is 15 amino acids. The CDR3 coding sequence is TGTGCCAGCAGCCCCAGGGTGACAGGGCGGGAGACCCAGTACTTC. This translates into CASSPRVTGRETQYF.

The J gene is TRBJ1-5, the V gene TRBV7-9; D uncertain. There are 12 residues in the CDR3. V was clipped by 3 bases and J by 6 bases, with 6 bases between them. Germline V gives CDR1 SEHNR, CDR2 FQNEAQ (reference sequence). The CDR3 here is CASSLEGQPQHF. The DNA of the CDR3 is TGTGCCAGCAGCTTGGAAGGTCAGCCCCAGCATTTT.

The gene calls are TRBV2 and TRBJ1-2; D not resolved. V was clipped by 2 bases and J by 7 bases, with 11 bases between them. CDR1 and CDR2 from the germline V gene are SNHLY and FYNNEI. The CDR3 spans 13 residues. As DNA, the CDR3 is TGTGCCAGCAGTGAAACCTTCCCGGGTGGCTACACCTTC. Protein product: CASSETFPGGYTF.

The J gene is TRBJ1-1, the V gene TRBV30; tentatively, D is TRBD1 (6 bases). In germline, CDR1 is GTSNPN, CDR2 SVGIG (reference sequence). The V and J ends lost 3 bases and 10 bases respectively, with 15 bases between them. The CDR3 has 12 amino acids. The DNA for the CDR3 is TGTGCCTGGAGCGAACAGGGTTCGTTAGCTTTCTTT. Translated: CAWSEQGSLAFF.

The chain uses TRBV5-1 and TRBJ2-1; 14 bases match TRBD2. V gave up 1 base and J gave up 8 bases; unmatched junction bases: 8. CDR3 size: 17 residues. Germline CDR1 reads SGHRS; CDR2 reads YFSETQ. The CDR3: CASSLFPGTSGSYEQFF. As DNA, the CDR3 is TGCGCCAGCAGCTTGTTCCCGGGGACTAGCGGGAGCTATGAGCAGTTCTTC.

The chain couples TRBV2 to TRBJ1-5; D remains ambiguous. CDR3 length equals 15 residues. Trimming cost V 3 bases and J 0 bases, with 9 bases left between them. Germline V gene lookup returns CDR1 SNHLY and CDR2 FYNNEI. In nucleotides, the CDR3 is TGTGCCAGCAGTGACTTCAGTTATAGCAATCAGCCCCAGCATTTT. Translation: CASSDFSYSNQPQHF. Full variable domain (remainder filled in from reference TRBV2 and TRBJ1-5): EPEVTQTPSHQVTQMGQEVILRCVPISNHLYFYWYRQILGQKVEFLVSFYNNEISEKSEIFDDQFSVERPDGSNFTLKIRSTKLEDSAMYFCASSDFSYSNQPQHFGDGTRLSIL.

The DNA for the CDR3 is TGTGCCAGCAGCTCATACAGGGTTAGAGTCCCCGGGGAGCTGTTTTTT. Encoded protein: CASSSYRVRVPGELFF. The chain has TRBV11-2 and TRBJ2-2; TRBD1 is a possible D gene (6 bases). CDR1 and CDR2 from the germline V gene are SGHAT and FQNNGV. Deletions cut 4 bases from V and 6 bases from J, with 18 bases between. The CDR3 runs to 16 residues.

The rearrangement uses TRBV7-9 and TRBJ2-3, with 9 bases fitting TRBD1. This CDR3 is built from 14 residues. After removal of 5 bases from V and 3 bases from J, the junction contained 3 bases not matched to a gene. Germline CDR1 reads SEHNR; CDR2 reads FQNEAQ (reference sequence). DNA for the CDR3: TGTGCCAGCAGCCAGGGGACAGGGACAGATACGCAGTATTTT. It is translated as CASSQGTGTDTQYF.

V and J are TRBV29-1 and TRBJ1-1; TRBD1 matches 8 bases. The CDR3 contains 14 residues. V was clipped by 6 bases and J by 1 base; unmatched bases: 7. Per the germline V gene, CDR1 is SQVTM and CDR2 is ANQGSEA. CDR3 sequence (DNA): TGCAGCGTCTTTGCGGGACAGGAGAACACTGAAGCTTTCTTT. It is translated as CSVFAGQENTEAFF.

The rearrangement links TRBV10-2 to TRBJ2-5; D ambiguous. Trimming stripped 3 bases from V and 4 bases from J, with 12 bases between. The germline CDR1 and CDR2 sequences are WSHSY and SAAADI. This CDR3 comprises 14 residues. The CDR3 nucleotides read TGCGCCAGCAGTGAACCGGCTCTCGGAGAGACCCAGTACTTC. Translated, it gives CASSEPALGETQYF.

This clone was seen once. The V call is TRBV27, the J call TRBJ2-7; TRBD1 aligns across 10 bases. The CDR3 sequence is 17 residues long. The V gene end was trimmed by 6 bases and the J gene end by 7 bases; junction bases not matched to a gene: 18. In germline, CDR1 is MNHEY, CDR2 SMNVEV (reference sequence). As DNA, the CDR3 is TGTGCCAGCAGATGGCGACACCCGGGACAGGGGTCGCGGGAGCAGTACTTC. Its protein is CASRWRHPGQGSREQYF.

The V gene is TRBV25-1, the J gene TRBJ2-7; 13 nucleotides match TRBD2. Germline CDR1 reads MGHDK; CDR2 reads SYGVNS. This CDR3 has 15 amino acids. Losses at the gene ends were 2 bases for V and 5 bases for J; bases not matched to a gene: 3. The CDR3 DNA reads as TGTGCCAGCAGTGAAACAACTAGCGGGAGGGACGAGCAGTACTTC. As protein: CASSETTSGRDEQYF.